The 31 T cell receptor beta chains in this list originate from one sample, sequenced in a study of CD8 T cells in Susac syndrome. RNA totalling about 0.5 to 1 ug underwent reverse transcription with random hexamers. TCRdb re-called the immunoSEQ multiplex PCR reads with MiXCR, one entry per CDR3 protein. The sample has roughly 180,000 distinct CDR3 sequences, about 94% seen once. Sequencing was done on a sample of CD4+ T cells from PBMCs. All receptors derive from a human donor in good health.

The J gene is TRBJ2-3, the V gene TRBV9; D is uncertain. Trimming took off 0 bases at V and 2 bases at J, with 13 bases between the two ends. This CDR3 region has 16 residues. Germline-derived CDR1 and CDR2 are SGDLS and YYNGEE. CDR3 DNA: TGTGCCAGCAGCGTAGGGGCGGACCCTTCCACAGATACGCAGTATTTT. This sequence encodes CASSVGADPSTDTQYF.

V usage is TRBV29-1 and J usage is TRBJ2-1; TRBD2 matches 9 bases. Germline V gives CDR1 SQVTM, CDR2 ANQGSEA. J was trimmed by 2 bases and V by 4 bases; bases with no gene match: 6. The CDR3 is 15 amino acids. The CDR3 reads CSVAPGGRAYNEQFF. In nucleotides, the CDR3 is TGCAGCGTTGCTCCGGGCGGGAGGGCCTACAATGAGCAGTTCTTC.

This clonotype came up once. V is TRBV7-9 and J is TRBJ2-5; the match to TRBD1 covers 9 bases. This CDR3 is 14 amino acids long. The ends lost 5 bases at V and 3 bases at J; junction bases unmatched: 4. CDR1 is SEHNR, CDR2 FQNEAQ, per germline (reference sequence). As DNA, the CDR3 is TGTGCCAGCAGCCCCGGGACAGGGAAAGAGACCCAGTACTTC. It translates to CASSPGTGKETQYF.

The V call is TRBV29-1, the J call TRBJ2-5; D is perhaps TRBD2 (6 bases). The CDR3 covers 12 residues. Germline V gives CDR1 SQVTM, CDR2 ANQGSEA. Trimming pared 6 bases from V and 5 bases from J, leaving 13 bases between. CDR3 DNA: TGCAGCGTGGGATCGGGAGCGGAGACCCAGTACTTC. Its protein is CSVGSGAETQYF.

This rearrangement joins TRBV3-1 to TRBJ1-1, with D uncertain. Germline V gene data show CDR1 as LGHDT and CDR2 as YNNKEL (reference sequence). This CDR3 is built from 14 residues. The V gene lost 5 bases and the J gene lost 1 base, with 11 bases spanning the gap. CDR3 DNA sequence: TGTGCCAGCAGCGAATATTCAGGGAACACTGAAGCTTTCTTT. The encoded protein is CASSEYSGNTEAFF.

The V gene is TRBV5-1, the J gene TRBJ2-7, with D hard to call. CDR3 size: 13 residues. CDR1 is SGHRS, CDR2 YFSETQ, per germline. Trimming stripped 4 bases from V and 3 bases from J, with 11 bases between. CDR3: CASSRSTDYEQYF. Written as DNA, the CDR3 is TGCGCCAGCAGCAGGAGCACGGACTACGAGCAGTACTTC.

The rearrangement links TRBV11-2 to TRBJ2-7; 7 bases are shared with TRBD1. The CDR3 totals 14 residues. Germline V gene data show CDR1 as SGHAT and CDR2 as FQNNGV. The ends lost 1 base at V and 4 bases at J; junction bases unmatched: 4. CDR3 loop: CASSLAYRGYEQYF. In DNA form, the CDR3 reads TGTGCCAGCAGCTTAGCATACAGGGGATACGAGCAGTACTTC.

Details on this clonotype: Relative to the germline gene, one junction end is altered; a read error may explain this. The rearrangement joins TRBV3-1 to TRBJ2-1; TRBD1 agrees at 7 bases. The CDR3 loop spans 13 amino acids. In germline, CDR1 is LGHDT, CDR2 YNNKEL (reference sequence). Written as DNA, the CDR3 is TGTGCCAGCATCCAACAGGGGCTTAGTGAGCAGTTCTTC. Its translation is CASIQQGLSEQFF.

The rearrangement uses TRBV6-5 and TRBJ2-1; 11 bases are a match to TRBD2. The germline gives CDR1 MNHEY, CDR2 SVGAGI. V gave up 2 bases and J gave up 6 bases; unmatched junction bases: 3. The CDR3 spans 15 residues. The CDR3 reads CASSYLSGRGNEQFF. The CDR3 DNA follows: TGTGCCAGCAGTTACCTTAGCGGGAGGGGCAATGAGCAGTTCTTC.

This clonotype showed up just once. This chain joins TRBV6-5 and TRBJ2-7; the D gene is possibly TRBD1 (5 bases). The V and J ends lost 2 bases and 5 bases respectively, with 16 bases between them. The length of the CDR3 is 15 residues. The V gene's germline CDR1 is MNHEY and CDR2 SVGAGI. CDR3 amino acids: CASSYTPGKWDEQYF. The CDR3 coding sequence is TGTGCCAGCAGTTACACGCCAGGGAAGTGGGACGAGCAGTACTTC.

This chain joins TRBV20-1 and TRBJ2-7; D call uncertain. This CDR3 contains 12 residues. The germline V and J ends were trimmed by 1 base and 5 bases, with 9 bases remaining between them. Germline V CDR1 and CDR2: DFQATT, SNEGSKA (reference sequence). Here the CDR3 DNA reads TGCAGTGCTAGAGTGCAGGCCCACGAGCAGTACTTC. Residues: CSARVQAHEQYF.

The chain has TRBV29-1 and TRBJ2-3; D possibly corresponds to TRBD1 (6 bases). The germline gives CDR1 SQVTM, CDR2 ANQGSEA. The CDR3 spans 12 residues. The V end lost 4 bases, the J end lost 3 bases, and 8 bases lay between the germline ends. This chain's CDR3 is CSVAQGTDTQYF. CDR3 DNA: TGCAGCGTTGCGCAGGGGACAGATACGCAGTATTTT.

This clonotype was seen a single time. The rearrangement uses TRBV20-1 and TRBJ2-1; 15 bases are a match to TRBD2. Germline CDR1 reads DFQATT; CDR2 reads SNEGSKA (reference sequence). There are 17 residues in the CDR3. V dropped 0 bases and J dropped 8; count of bases not matched to a gene: 8. Written as DNA, the CDR3 is TGCAGTGCTAGAGACCGCCTTCGGACTAGCGGGAGGGATGAGCAGTTCTTC. This codes for CSARDRLRTSGRDEQFF.

This sequence joins TRBV4-3 and TRBJ2-2; D is possibly TRBD2 (5 bases). Germline CDR1 is LGHNA and CDR2 is YSLEER. The CDR3 runs 15 residues. V was cut by 6 bases and J by 0 bases, with 11 bases left in between. CDR3 coding DNA: TGCGCCAGCAGTCCTCCCGGGGCGAACACCGGGGAGCTGTTTTTT. Translation: CASSPPGANTGELFF.

The CDR3 DNA is TGTGCCAGCAGTTACGGGACAGGGCTCTATGGCTACACCTTC. Its protein product is CASSYGTGLYGYTF. The chain recombines TRBV6-5 with TRBJ1-2, with TRBD1 matching 9 bases. CDR3 size: 14 residues. Germline assignment: CDR1 MNHEY and CDR2 SVGAGI. Trimming cost V 2 bases and J 4 bases; bases outside gene matches: 2.

The rearrangement uses TRBV14 and TRBJ2-3, with D hard to call. This CDR3 contains 13 residues. The V and J ends lost 3 bases and 10 bases respectively, with 14 bases between them. Germline-derived CDR1 and CDR2 are SGHDN and FVKESK. CDR3 sequence (DNA): TGTGCCAGCAGCCAGCGAAGGACCTGGGCGCAGTATTTT. This encodes CASSQRRTWAQYF. The full variable domain, in which reference TRBV14 and TRBJ2-3 provide the parts outside the CDR3, is EAGVTQFPSHSVIEKGQTVTLRCDPISGHDNLYWYRRVMGKEIKFLLHFVKESKQDESGMPNNRFLAERTGGTYSTLKVQPAELEDSGVYFCASSQRRTWAQYFGPGTRLTVL.

V usage is TRBV5-1 and J usage is TRBJ2-1; TRBD2 matches 14 bases. In germline, CDR1 is SGHRS, CDR2 YFSETQ. The CDR3 runs 15 residues. V trimming: 5 bases; J trimming: 6 bases; junction bases outside the gene matches: 4. CDR3 amino acids: CASRGTSGRPNEQFF. Written as DNA, the CDR3 is TGCGCCAGCAGGGGGACTAGCGGGAGACCCAATGAGCAGTTCTTC.

The V call is TRBV9, the J call TRBJ2-4, with 7 bases matching TRBD2. The J segment lost 3 bases and the V segment lost 4 bases, leaving 4 bases of the junction unmatched. CDR1 and CDR2 (germline): SGDLS, YYNGEE. CDR3 length: 14 residues. CDR3 sequence: CASSQSGNKNIQYF. In nucleotides, the CDR3 is TGTGCCAGCAGCCAGAGCGGGAACAAAAACATTCAGTACTTC.

The chain joins TRBV5-4 to TRBJ2-5, with 8 bases fitting TRBD2. Germline V gives CDR1 SGHNT, CDR2 YYREEE (reference sequence). V was pared by 1 base and J by 4 bases, with 6 bases of the junction left unmatched. CDR3 size: 15 residues. The CDR3 protein is CASSLSGRAVETQYF. In nucleotides, the CDR3 is TGTGCCAGCAGCTTGTCCGGGAGGGCCGTAGAGACCCAGTACTTC.

This clonotype was counted a single time. The rearrangement joins TRBV7-2 to TRBJ2-3; 10 bases align to TRBD2. The CDR3 contains 14 residues. The V gene end was trimmed by 2 bases and the J gene end by 5 bases; junction bases not matched to a gene: 1. CDR1 is SGHTA, CDR2 FQGNSA, per germline. Here the CDR3 reads CASSLIAGGDTQYF. The DNA for the CDR3 is TGTGCCAGCAGCTTAATAGCGGGAGGAGATACGCAGTATTTT.

The V gene is TRBV28, the J gene TRBJ2-1; D uncertain. Germline assignment: CDR1 MDHEN and CDR2 SYDVKM. The ends were cut back, 3 bases at V and 7 bases at J, with 7 bases in the middle. The CDR3 length is 12 residues. CDR3 residues: CASSLLGNEQFF. CDR3 nucleotides: TGTGCCAGCAGTTTGCTTGGGAATGAGCAGTTCTTC.

The V call is TRBV7-2, the J call TRBJ2-3; D remains ambiguous. The CDR3 loop spans 14 amino acids. CDR1 and CDR2 (germline): SGHTA, FQGNSA. V lost 2 bases to trimming and J lost 1 base, with 7 bases between them. Here the CDR3 DNA reads TGTGCCAGCAGCTTACGGGCGGGCACAGATACGCAGTATTTT. As protein: CASSLRAGTDTQYF.

This chain connects TRBV14 to TRBJ2-7, with D possibly matching TRBD2 (6 bases). Germline V gene data show CDR1 as SGHDN and CDR2 as FVKESK. This CDR3 is built from 16 residues. Trimming stripped 0 bases from V and 4 bases from J, with 16 bases between. CDR3 DNA sequence: TGTGCCAGCAGCCAAGATCGGCGGGGTACTAATTACGAGCAGTACTTC. Its translation is CASSQDRRGTNYEQYF.

The chain links TRBV7-2 to TRBJ2-1; TRBD2 matches at 7 bases. This CDR3 comprises 16 residues. V was pared by 0 bases and J by 2 bases, with 4 bases of the junction left unmatched. Germline V lookup: CDR1 SGHTA, CDR2 FQGNSA. The CDR3 loop reads CASSLAPSGTYNEQFF. The CDR3 DNA sequence: TGTGCCAGCAGCTTAGCTCCCAGCGGGACCTACAATGAGCAGTTCTTC.

Concerning this clonotype itself: One end of the junction varies from germline; a read error may be responsible. This chain uses TRBV7-6 with TRBJ1-1, with D hard to call. Looked up from germline, CDR1 is SGHVS and CDR2 is FNYEAQ. CDR3 length: 13 residues. CDR3 residues: CASSLAANTEAFF. The CDR3 nucleotides are TGTGCCAGCAGTTTAGCAGCGAACACTGAAGCTTTCTTT. The variable domain in full, completed from reference TRBV7-6 and TRBJ1-1, reads GAGVSQSPRYKVTKRGQDVALRCDPISGHVSLYWYRQALGQGPEFLTYFNYEAQQDKSGLPNDRFSAERPEGSISTLTIQRTEQRDSAMYRCASSLAANTEAFFGQGTRLTVV.

This clonotype has only one observation. CDR3 region: CASSLLTSRYNEQFF. CDR3 coding DNA: TGCGCCAGCAGCTTACTAACTAGCAGATACAATGAGCAGTTCTTC. J is TRBJ2-1 and V is TRBV5-1; a weak D match, TRBD2 (6 bases). Trimming pared 2 bases from V and 4 bases from J, leaving 13 bases between. The CDR3 extends over 15 amino acids. Germline V lookup: CDR1 SGHRS, CDR2 YFSETQ.

The chain recombines TRBV29-1 with TRBJ2-7; 9 bases align to TRBD1. V lost 4 bases, J lost 1 base, and 2 bases stayed unmatched. The germline gives CDR1 SQVTM, CDR2 ANQGSEA. The CDR3 is 13 residues long. This CDR3 is CSVGGTGSYEQYF. DNA for the CDR3: TGCAGCGTTGGGGGGACAGGGTCCTACGAGCAGTACTTC.

This clonotype has a single count. The chain carries TRBV20-1 and TRBJ2-6, with TRBD1 identical over 9 bases. With 6 bases clipped from V and 4 bases from J, the junction kept 13 bases outside the gene matches. The CDR3 contains 17 residues. Germline V CDR1 and CDR2: DFQATT, SNEGSKA (reference sequence). Here the CDR3 DNA reads TGCAGTGCGGCCCTGGACAGGGGCAGCCCCGGGGCCAACGTCCTGACTTTC. Its protein is CSAALDRGSPGANVLTF.

This rearrangement joins TRBV20-1 to TRBJ2-5; 15 nucleotides line up with TRBD2. The germline V gene has CDR1 DFQATT and CDR2 SNEGSKA (reference sequence). The CDR3 length is 13 residues. The DNA of the CDR3 is TGCAGCGGACTAGCGGGAGGGCCGAAGACCCAGTACTTC. It translates to CSGLAGGPKTQYF.

The rearrangement joins TRBV20-1 to TRBJ1-2, with a possible D match to TRBD1 (5 bases). V shed 6 bases and J shed 8 bases, with 13 bases lying between them. The germline gives CDR1 DFQATT, CDR2 SNEGSKA (reference sequence). The CDR3 covers 11 residues. This CDR3 reads CSARPQGGYTF. The CDR3 region has the DNA TGCAGTGCCCGACCTCAGGGCGGCTACACCTTC.

The genes are TRBV19 and TRBJ2-5, with D perhaps given as TRBD1 or TRBD2 (6 bases each). The CDR3 is 16 amino acids. In germline, CDR1 is LNHDA, CDR2 SQIVND (reference sequence). V was pared by 6 bases and J by 1 base, with 18 bases between. The CDR3 DNA sequence: TGTGCCAGTAGCGTACAGGGAATCGGGAGCCAAGAGACCCAGTACTTC. Translation gives CASSVQGIGSQETQYF.